What follows are 18 T cell receptor beta chains derived from one specimen sequenced in a study of blood T cell repertoires in COVID-19. Method: immunoSEQ multiplex PCR; TCRdb's copy keeps in-frame clones and lacks some. The table includes fewer than 85,000 clones, approximately 88% detected once. Sample: peripheral blood. The receptors derive from a man aged 55-75 years with acute or convalescent COVID-19.

The V and J genes are TRBV18 and TRBJ2-1; no firm D call. The CDR3 extends over 10 amino acids. The germline V gene has CDR1 KGHSH and CDR2 LQKENI. V lost 8 bases, J lost 7 bases, and 6 bases lay in between. The CDR3 protein is CASRLNEQFF. CDR3 nucleotides: TGTGCCAGCCGACTGAATGAGCAGTTCTTC.

The chain carries TRBV7-9 and TRBJ1-4; 8 bases agree with TRBD1. This CDR3 has 15 amino acids. The germline gives CDR1 SEHNR, CDR2 FQNEAQ (reference sequence). V shed 1 base and J 5 bases; nucleotides not matched to a gene: 3. The CDR3 is CASSLGGQENEKLFF. CDR3 in DNA: TGTGCCAGCAGCTTAGGGGGACAGGAGAATGAAAAACTGTTTTTT. The full variable domain, rest sourced from reference TRBV7-9 and TRBJ1-4, is DTGVSQNPRHKITKRGQNVTFRCDPISEHNRLYWYRQTLGQGPEFLTYFQNEAQLEKSRLLSDRFSAERPKGSFSTLEIQRTEQGDSAMYLCASSLGGQENEKLFFGSGTQLSVL.

The rearrangement links TRBV4-2 to TRBJ1-4; weak D call: TRBD1 (5 bases). In germline, CDR1 is LGHNA, CDR2 YNFKEQ. The CDR3 is 17 residues long. Trimming pared 0 bases from V and 8 bases from J, leaving 19 bases between. DNA of the CDR3: TGTGCCAGCAGCCAAGACCCCGGGGGAGGGTTGGGGGAAAAACTGTTTTTT. This codes for CASSQDPGGGLGEKLFF.

The genes are TRBV4-1 and TRBJ2-7, with 8 nucleotides matching TRBD1. The CDR3 length is 15 residues. Germline V CDR1 and CDR2: MGHRA, YSYEKL. The trim removed 1 base at V and 6 bases at J, leaving 8 bases unmatched. The DNA for the CDR3 is TGCGCCAGCAGCCAAGGGGTGACAGGGGTGGGCGAGCAGTACTTC. This codes for CASSQGVTGVGEQYF.

The sample holds a few counts of this clone. This sequence joins TRBV11-2 and TRBJ2-5; D remains unclear. The CDR3 is 14 residues long. The V end lost 0 bases, the J end lost 2 bases, and 7 bases lay between the germline ends. The V gene's germline CDR1 is SGHAT and CDR2 FQNNGV. CDR3 nucleotides: TGTGCCAGCAGCTTAGATCCGGTACAAGAGACCCAGTACTTC. Protein product: CASSLDPVQETQYF.

The chain uses TRBV29-1 and TRBJ1-2; no firm D call. CDR1 is SQVTM, CDR2 ANQGSEA, per germline. This CDR3 comprises 11 residues. Trimming stripped 7 bases from V and 8 bases from J, with 14 bases between. CDR3: CSATHSDGYTF. CDR3 bases: TGCAGCGCAACTCACAGTGACGGCTACACCTTC.

This clone appeared once. The chain joins TRBV7-2 to TRBJ1-2, with a tentative D call TRBD1 (5 bases). Per germline, CDR1 SGHTA and CDR2 FQGNSA. The V end was cut by 1 base, the J end by 3 bases, with 9 bases between. The CDR3 totals 14 residues. The CDR3 spells CASSLDPGDYGYTF. In nucleotides, the CDR3 is TGTGCCAGCAGCTTAGATCCGGGGGACTATGGCTACACCTTC. Together with reference TRBV7-2 and TRBJ1-2, the CDR3 gives the full variable domain: GAGVSQSPSNKVTEKGKDVELRCDPISGHTALYWYRQSLGQGLEFLIYFQGNSAPDKSGLPSDRFSAERTGGSVSTLTIQRTQQEDSAVYLCASSLDPGDYGYTFGSGTRLTVV.

The CDR3 sequence: CASSTRTGGNTIYF. In DNA form, the CDR3 reads TGTGCCAGCAGCACCCGGACAGGGGGAAACACCATATATTTT. The chain uses TRBV5-6 and TRBJ1-3; 8 positions agree with TRBD1. The germline V gene has CDR1 SGHDT and CDR2 YYEEEE. The CDR3 contains 14 residues. V lost 4 bases, J lost 4 bases, and 4 bases stayed unmatched.

This clone was counted a few times. This chain links TRBV9 with TRBJ1-4, with TRBD1 identical over 11 bases. The CDR3 loop spans 15 amino acids. CDR1 and CDR2 from the germline V gene are SGDLS and YYNGEE. With V trimmed by 0 bases and J by 7 bases, 2 bases remained unmatched. CDR3 loop: CASSVGTGGFEKLFF. The CDR3 coding sequence is TGTGCCAGCAGCGTAGGGACAGGGGGCTTTGAAAAACTGTTTTTT.

The J gene is TRBJ2-5, the V gene TRBV30, with TRBD2 matching over 9 bases. This CDR3 comprises 15 residues. Trimming took 0 bases from V and 2 from J; bases not matched to a gene: 4. The V gene's germline CDR1 is GTSNPN and CDR2 SVGIG (reference sequence). The CDR3: CAWSVPAGGQETQYF. CDR3 in DNA: TGTGCCTGGAGTGTACCGGCGGGGGGGCAAGAGACCCAGTACTTC.

The rearrangement uses TRBV7-6 and TRBJ2-1, with 13 nucleotides matching TRBD2. CDR3 length equals 17 residues. Germline V CDR1 and CDR2: SGHVS, FNYEAQ. The junction had 6 bases not matched to a gene; V was cut back by 2 bases and J by 5 bases. This CDR3 is CASSLRTSGGGDNEQFF. The CDR3 nucleotides read TGTGCCAGCAGCTTACGGACTAGCGGGGGAGGAGACAATGAGCAGTTCTTC.

The J gene is TRBJ2-1, the V gene TRBV28; 10 bases are a match to TRBD2. CDR3 length: 16 amino acids. Germline V gene sequence: CDR1 MDHEN, CDR2 SYDVKM. V dropped 6 bases and J dropped 6; count of bases not matched to a gene: 11. In DNA, the CDR3 is TGTGCCAGCAGCCAGACCCTAGCGGGGGTCGGCAATGAGCAGTTCTTC. This gives the protein CASSQTLAGVGNEQFF. The whole variable domain, filled in from reference TRBV28 and TRBJ2-1, reads DVKVTQSSRYLVKRTGEKVFLECVQDMDHENMFWYRQDPGLGLRLIYFSYDVKMKEKGDIPEGYSVSREKKERFSLILESASTNQTSMYLCASSQTLAGVGNEQFFGPGTRLTVL.

The rearrangement uses TRBV3-1 (or the pseudogene TRBV3-2) and TRBJ2-7; tentative D call: TRBD2 (7 bases). V was trimmed by 4 bases and J by 7 bases, leaving 35 bases between them. Germline CDR1 LGHDT, CDR2 YNNKEL (reference sequence). The CDR3 is 20 amino acids. Here the CDR3 DNA reads TGTGCCAGCAGCCCTAGCCGTACAGGGTTGGGGGGGGGTTTTACGGTGGAGCAGTACTTC. This encodes CASSPSRTGLGGGFTVEQYF.

The V and J genes are TRBV5-5 and TRBJ1-1; 8 bases match TRBD1. V lost 2 bases and J lost 6; bases outside the gene matches: 3. CDR1 is SGHKS and CDR2 is YYEKEE in the germline V gene (reference sequence). This CDR3 has 13 residues. Written as DNA, the CDR3 is TGTGCCAGCAGCTTTACAGGGGGACCTGAAGCTTTCTTT. This encodes CASSFTGGPEAFF.

This chain joins TRBV3-1 (or the pseudogene TRBV3-2) and TRBJ1-5; tentative D call: TRBD1 (5 bases). With 0 bases removed from V and 6 bases from J, the gap between germline ends came to 12 bases. The CDR3 consists of 15 residues. Germline-derived CDR1 and CDR2 are LGHDT and YNNKEL (reference sequence). CDR3 region: CASSQEWGVGQPQHF. CDR3 DNA sequence: TGTGCCAGCAGCCAAGAATGGGGGGTTGGTCAGCCCCAGCATTTT.

This clone was detected only a few times. The chain links TRBV2 to TRBJ1-5; the match to TRBD1 covers 10 bases. The CDR3 is made up of 16 amino acids. After removal of 7 bases from V and 2 bases from J, the junction contained 8 bases not matched to a gene. Per the germline V gene, CDR1 is SNHLY and CDR2 is FYNNEI. The CDR3 bases are TGTGCCAGCACCCGGGACAGGGGAATTCGCAATCAGCCCCAGCATTTT. Protein product: CASTRDRGIRNQPQHF.

V gene TRBV7-2 combines with J gene TRBJ1-2; D gene ambiguous. The V end lost 3 bases, the J end lost 6 bases, and 20 bases lay between the germline ends. CDR1 SGHTA and CDR2 FQGNSA come from the germline V gene. The CDR3 length is 16 residues. Written as DNA, the CDR3 is TGTGCCAGCAGCTTGCAGTTTCAAACAACTAGAAATGGCTACACCTTC. Translating it yields CASSLQFQTTRNGYTF. The entire variable domain, with the rest obtained from reference TRBV7-2 and TRBJ1-2, is as follows: GAGVSQSPSNKVTEKGKDVELRCDPISGHTALYWYRQSLGQGLEFLIYFQGNSAPDKSGLPSDRFSAERTGGSVSTLTIQRTQQEDSAVYLCASSLQFQTTRNGYTFGSGTRLTVV.

The V and J genes are TRBV18 and TRBJ2-3; 11 bases are shared with TRBD2. The CDR3 is 15 residues long. V was pared by 4 bases and J by 2 bases, with 2 bases of the junction left unmatched. CDR1 and CDR2 from the germline V gene are KGHSH and LQKENI. CDR3 residues: CASSLTSGATDTQYF. CDR3 nucleotide sequence: TGTGCCAGCTCACTGACTAGCGGGGCCACAGATACGCAGTATTTT.